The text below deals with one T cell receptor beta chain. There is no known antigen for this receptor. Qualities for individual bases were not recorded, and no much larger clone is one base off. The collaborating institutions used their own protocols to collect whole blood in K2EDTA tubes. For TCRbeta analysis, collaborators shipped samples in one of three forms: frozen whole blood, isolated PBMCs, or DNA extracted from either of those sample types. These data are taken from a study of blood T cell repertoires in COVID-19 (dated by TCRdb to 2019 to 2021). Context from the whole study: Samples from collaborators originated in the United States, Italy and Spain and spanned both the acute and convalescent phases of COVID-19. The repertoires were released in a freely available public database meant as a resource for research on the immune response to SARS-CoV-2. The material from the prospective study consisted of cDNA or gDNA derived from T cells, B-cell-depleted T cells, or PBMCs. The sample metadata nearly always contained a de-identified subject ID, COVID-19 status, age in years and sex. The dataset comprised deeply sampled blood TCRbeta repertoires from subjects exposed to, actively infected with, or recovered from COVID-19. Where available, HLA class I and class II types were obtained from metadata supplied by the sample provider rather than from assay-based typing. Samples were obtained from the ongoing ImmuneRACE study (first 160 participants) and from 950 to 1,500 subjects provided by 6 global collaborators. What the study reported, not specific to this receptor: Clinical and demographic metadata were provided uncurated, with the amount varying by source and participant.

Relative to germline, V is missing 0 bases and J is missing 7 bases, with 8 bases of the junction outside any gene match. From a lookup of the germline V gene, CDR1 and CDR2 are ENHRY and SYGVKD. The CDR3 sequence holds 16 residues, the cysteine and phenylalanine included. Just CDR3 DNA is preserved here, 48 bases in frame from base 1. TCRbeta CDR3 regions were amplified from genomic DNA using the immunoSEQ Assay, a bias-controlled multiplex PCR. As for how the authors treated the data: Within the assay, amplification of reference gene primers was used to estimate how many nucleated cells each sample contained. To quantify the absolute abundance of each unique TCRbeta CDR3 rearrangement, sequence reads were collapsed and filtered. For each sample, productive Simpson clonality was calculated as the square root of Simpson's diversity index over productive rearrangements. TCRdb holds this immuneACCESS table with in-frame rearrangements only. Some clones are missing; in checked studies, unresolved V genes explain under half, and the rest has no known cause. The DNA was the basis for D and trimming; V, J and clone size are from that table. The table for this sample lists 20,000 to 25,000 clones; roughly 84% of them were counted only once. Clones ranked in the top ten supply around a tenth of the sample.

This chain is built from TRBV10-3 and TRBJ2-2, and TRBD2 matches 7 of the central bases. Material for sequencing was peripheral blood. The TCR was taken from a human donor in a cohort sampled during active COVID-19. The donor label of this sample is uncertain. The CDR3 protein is CAISESRSSGGGELFF. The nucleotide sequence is TGTGCCATCAGTGAGTCGAGGTCTAGCGGCGGCGGGGAGCTGTTTTTT.